Listed below are T cell receptor beta chains from one sample, sequenced in a study of T cell repertoires in cytomegalovirus infection. These receptors are not linked to any known antigen. MiXCR, run by TCRdb on the reads, gives a single entry per CDR3 protein. This repertoire shows approximately 1,000,000 distinct CDR3 sequences, less than 35% found once; its top ten account for 11% to 15%. This material consisted of cultured CD8+ T cells from PBMCs, taken from culture after CMV antigen stimulation. Receptor source: a human donor in good health (CMV status not recorded). Some clones in this sample may be carry-over from other donors' samples. The CDR3 runs from the conserved cysteine through the conserved F or W. Fields, in order: clone size, J gene, D gene, V gene, CDR3 DNA, CDR3 protein. The D gene is left open where the match is weak. Clone size is given for some rows only: seen once, a few or many times, or a class if the clone is expanded.

few | TRBJ1-1 | NA | TRBV27 | TGTGCCAGCTCAGATTTCCCCGGGACGGGGTTGGGTGAAGCTTTCTTT | CASSDFPGTGLGEAFF
NA | TRBJ1-3 | NA | TRBV6-2/TRBV6-3 | TGTGCCAGCAGTTACGTTGGGGCTTCCACCATATATTTT | CASSYVGASTIYF
few | TRBJ1-4 | TRBD1 | TRBV7-2 | TGTGCCAGCAGCTCCCTTTCAGGGGGCATTGAAAAACTGTTTTTT | CASSSLSGGIEKLFF
NA | TRBJ2-1 | TRBD2 | TRBV29-1 | TGCAGCGCCAGACTAGCGGGGGGGCCAGGTGAGCAGTTCTTC | CSARLAGGPGEQFF
NA | TRBJ2-2 | TRBD1 | TRBV12-3/TRBV12-4 | TGTGCCAGCAGAGGGACAGGGCCACCGAACACCGGGGAGCTGTTTTTT | CASRGTGPPNTGELFF
NA | TRBJ2-1 | TRBD2 | TRBV7-3 | TGTGCCAGCAGCTTGCTAGCGGGGGGGCACGTAGAAGAGCAGTTCTTC | CASSLLAGGHVEEQFF
NA | TRBJ1-5 | NA | TRBV4-1 | TGCGCCAGCAGCCAAGATATTAGTAATCAGCCCCAGCATTTT | CASSQDISNQPQHF
NA | TRBJ1-6 | NA | TRBV7-9 | TGTGCCAGCAGCTTAGACGCTGGGAGCTCCTATAATTCACCCCTCCACTTT | CASSLDAGSSYNSPLHF
few | TRBJ2-1 | TRBD1 | TRBV12-3/TRBV12-4 | TGTGCCAGCAGCACGGGACAGGGAATGGATGAGCAGTTCTTC | CASSTGQGMDEQFF
few | TRBJ2-2 | NA | TRBV5-1 | TGCGCCAGCAGCGTGGCGACCTACGGGGAGCTGTTTTTT | CASSVATYGELFF
NA | TRBJ1-2 | NA | TRBV7-6 | TGTGCCAGCAGCTTAGAGAGGACGGGGTCCTATGGCTACACCTTC | CASSLERTGSYGYTF
few | TRBJ2-1 | NA | TRBV4-1 | TGCGCCAGCAGCCAAGTTGATGTGGACGGGGTGCAGTTCTTC | CASSQVDVDGVQFF
NA | TRBJ2-6 | NA | TRBV4-3 | TGCGCCAGCAGCCAAGAACGAAAAAGTATTATCACAGGGACTGGGGCCAACGTCCTGACTTTC | CASSQERKSIITGTGANVLTF
NA | TRBJ2-2 | NA | TRBV6-5 | TGTGCCAGCAGTTACTCCGCGGGCACCGGGGAGCTGTTTTTT | CASSYSAGTGELFF
few | TRBJ1-2 | TRBD1 | TRBV7-3 | TGTGCCAGCAGCGGGACAGGGGTCATCGGCTACACCTTC | CASSGTGVIGYTF
NA | TRBJ2-5 | NA | TRBV4-1 | TGCGCCAGCAGCCTTCGCATTGAAGTGGGCAGGGGAACGGGAGAGACCCAGTACTTC | CASSLRIEVGRGTGETQYF
few | TRBJ2-1 | TRBD1 | TRBV7-3 | TGTGCCAGCAGCTTAGACCCGGGACAGGGTTACAATGAGCAGTTCTTC | CASSLDPGQGYNEQFF